Each of the 21 T cell receptor beta chains below was sequenced from the same sample in a study of T cell clones after liver transplantation. Sequenced by immunoSEQ multiplex PCR; TCRdb stores in-frame clones only, minus some. Among approximately 6,000 clones listed, around three quarters were seen once. This material consisted of CD8+ T cells from blood, taken 24 months after liver transplant. The receptors originated from a human patient who received a liver transplant. Some T cells may arise from the graft donor.

This clone has a handful of counts. The genes are TRBV10-1 and TRBJ2-1, with D possibly TRBD2 on 5 matching bases. The ends were cut back, 0 bases at V and 8 bases at J, with 17 bases in the middle. The CDR3 extends over 16 amino acids. Germline loops: CDR1 WNHNN, CDR2 SYGVQD (reference sequence). CDR3 DNA sequence: TGCGCCAGCAGTGAGTCGAGGTCTGGACTGATCTATGAGCAGTTCTTC. Translating it yields CASSESRSGLIYEQFF.

V is TRBV21-1 and J is TRBJ2-5. TRBV21-1 is assigned pseudogene status. CDR3 length: 13 residues. DNA for the CDR3: TGTGCCAGCAGCAAAGGGGGGTGGGAGACCCAGTACTTC. Its protein product is CASSKGGWETQYF.

This chain joins TRBV28 and TRBJ2-3; TRBD2 agrees at 9 bases. The CDR3 is 14 residues long. V dropped 3 bases and J dropped 4; count of bases not matched to a gene: 2. Germline loops: CDR1 MDHEN, CDR2 SYDVKM. This CDR3 is CASSFGGRADTQYF. CDR3 in DNA: TGTGCCAGCAGTTTCGGCGGGAGGGCAGATACGCAGTATTTT.

This chain links TRBV27 with TRBJ2-2; D unresolved. The germline V gene encodes CDR1 MNHEY and CDR2 SMNVEV (reference sequence). CDR3 length: 13 amino acids. V shed 5 bases and J shed 8 bases, with 12 bases lying between them. The CDR3 DNA sequence: TGTGCCAGCAGTCCATCCGTCGTTGGGGAGCTGTTTTTT. Its translation is CASSPSVVGELFF.

The chain combines TRBV19 with TRBJ2-7; tentative D call: TRBD1 (6 bases). Trimming pared 5 bases from V and 3 bases from J, leaving 11 bases between. There are 13 residues in the CDR3. CDR1 is LNHDA and CDR2 is SQIVND in the germline V gene (reference sequence). This CDR3 reads CASSPGQLYEQYF. The CDR3 coding sequence is TGTGCCAGTAGTCCCGGACAGCTCTACGAGCAGTACTTC.

This clone was detected only once. The chain uses TRBV28 and TRBJ2-4, with D perhaps TRBD1 (5 bases). This CDR3 has 15 residues. The V end lost 5 bases, the J end lost 0 bases, and 11 bases lay between the germline ends. CDR1 and CDR2 (germline): MDHEN, SYDVKM. CDR3 in amino acids: CASSHSRVAKNIQYF. As DNA, the CDR3 is TGTGCCAGCAGTCACTCCAGGGTAGCCAAAAACATTCAGTACTTC.

The chain combines TRBV15 with TRBJ2-7; 7 bases agree with TRBD1. Trimming at V came to 1 base and at J to 5 bases, leaving 5 bases not matched to a gene. The CDR3 length is 14 residues. Germline CDR1 LNHNV, CDR2 YYDKDF (reference sequence). The CDR3 coding sequence is TGTGCCACCAGCAGAGGACAGGGTAGAGACGAGCAGTACTTC. It codes for CATSRGQGRDEQYF. The full variable domain, its missing parts supplied by reference TRBV15 and TRBJ2-7, is DAMVIQNPRYQVTQFGKPVTLSCSQTLNHNVMYWYQQKSSQAPKLLFHYYDKDFNNEADTPDNFQSRRPNTSFCFLDIRSPGLGDTAMYLCATSRGQGRDEQYFGPGTRLTVT.

V usage is TRBV4-3 and J usage is TRBJ2-7; D possibly corresponds to TRBD2 (6 bases). V lost 4 bases to trimming and J lost 5 bases, with 15 bases between them. Germline V CDR1 and CDR2: LGHNA, YSLEER. This CDR3 has 14 residues. The CDR3 nucleotides are TGCGCCAGCAGCCCTGGGGGGTCCTTGGACGAGCAGTACTTC. This gives the protein CASSPGGSLDEQYF.

This chain connects TRBV29-1 to TRBJ2-5; 8 bases are shared with TRBD1. The last part of the DNA fits TRBJ2-7 better; the J call may be wrong. Germline V gene sequence: CDR1 SQVTM, CDR2 ANQGSEA. This CDR3 is 13 amino acids long. The CDR3 bases are TGCAGCGTGAAACAGGGGGTAAGGGACGAGCAGTACTTC. Translated: CSVKQGVRDEQYF.

This chain links TRBV27 with TRBJ2-7; 10 bases match TRBD1. The CDR3 has 13 amino acids. CDR1 is MNHEY and CDR2 is SMNVEV in the germline V gene (reference sequence). V lost 6 bases, J lost 5 bases, and 4 bases stayed unmatched. The CDR3: CASRGTGVDEQYF. CDR3 bases: TGTGCCAGCAGGGGGACAGGGGTCGACGAGCAGTACTTC.

This clone was counted a single time. This rearrangement joins TRBV10-3 to TRBJ2-4, with D possibly matching TRBD2 (6 bases). V was shortened by 5 bases and J by 2 bases, with 13 bases between the two germline ends. Germline V gives CDR1 ENHRY, CDR2 SYGVKD. The CDR3 is 15 amino acids. CDR3 nucleotide sequence: TGTGCCATCAGTTCGTGGGGGGTTACCAAAAACATTCAGTACTTC. This encodes CAISSWGVTKNIQYF.

Here the CDR3 reads CASEAGGDAETQYF. Written as DNA, the CDR3 is TGTGCCAGCGAAGCGGGGGGGGATGCAGAGACCCAGTACTTC. This chain joins TRBV5-4 and TRBJ2-5; 10 nucleotides align to TRBD2. This CDR3 has 14 amino acids. The germline V gene has CDR1 SGHNT and CDR2 YYREEE (reference sequence). V gave up 7 bases and J gave up 4 bases; unmatched junction bases: 7. Full variable domain (missing parts from reference TRBV5-4 and TRBJ2-5): ETGVTQSPTHLIKTRGQQVTLRCSSQSGHNTVSWYQQALGQGPQFIFQYYREEENGRGNFPPRFSGLQFPNYSSELNVNALELDDSALYLCASEAGGDAETQYFGPGTRLLVL.

The rearrangement uses TRBV5-6 and TRBJ2-7, with 8 bases fitting TRBD1. Trimming cost V 4 bases and J 2 bases; bases outside gene matches: 5. This CDR3 is built from 14 residues. Per germline, CDR1 SGHDT and CDR2 YYEEEE. As DNA, the CDR3 is TGTGCCAGCAGCCGGGGCAGGGGGCCCTACGAGCAGTACTTC. Encoded protein: CASSRGRGPYEQYF.

This clone is labeled as large. V is TRBV27 and J is TRBJ2-7; 12 bases are shared with TRBD1. The CDR3 spans 14 residues. CDR1 is MNHEY, CDR2 SMNVEV, per germline (reference sequence). Losses at the gene ends were 3 bases for V and 4 bases for J; bases not matched to a gene: 1. The CDR3 bases are TGTGCCAGCAGTTTGGGACAGGGGGCGTACGAGCAGTACTTC. Residues: CASSLGQGAYEQYF.

Details on this clone: The sample holds other DNA sequences that translate to the same CDR3. V gene TRBV6-1 combines with J gene TRBJ1-1; D might be TRBD1 (6 bases). From germline, CDR1 is MNHNS and CDR2 SASEGT. V shed 0 bases and J shed 6 bases, with 23 bases lying between them. The CDR3 has 18 amino acids. The CDR3 sequence: CASSEALEWGQGSSEAFF. As DNA, the CDR3 is TGTGCCAGCAGTGAAGCGTTAGAGTGGGGGCAGGGGAGTTCTGAAGCTTTCTTT.

This chain joins TRBV9 and TRBJ2-5; TRBD2 agrees at 9 bases. CDR1 and CDR2 from the germline V gene are SGDLS and YYNGEE. The CDR3 runs to 14 residues. The V and J ends lost 4 bases and 5 bases, in that order; junction bases with no gene match: 6. The CDR3 DNA reads TGTGCCAGCAGCTATGCGGGGGGGCAGGAGACCCAGTACTTC. The encoded protein is CASSYAGGQETQYF.

This clone was counted a few times. J is TRBJ2-6 and V is TRBV7-9; no clear D gene. The V end lost 1 base, the J end lost 4 bases, and 5 bases lay between the germline ends. Germline V gene sequence: CDR1 SEHNR, CDR2 FQNEAQ (reference sequence). CDR3 length: 14 residues. The CDR3 here is CASSLVSGANVLTF. CDR3 nucleotide sequence: TGTGCCAGCAGCTTAGTGTCCGGGGCCAACGTCCTGACTTTC.

The chain couples TRBV28 to TRBJ2-1; the match to TRBD2 covers 7 bases. Germline CDR1 and CDR2: MDHEN and SYDVKM. This CDR3 is built from 15 residues. Unmatched junction bases numbered 7, after V lost 3 bases and J lost 5 bases. This chain's CDR3 is CASSLSSGSNNEQFF. The CDR3, as DNA: TGTGCCAGCAGTTTGAGTAGCGGGTCCAACAATGAGCAGTTCTTC. Filled out from reference TRBV28 and TRBJ2-1, the complete variable domain reads DVKVTQSSRYLVKRTGEKVFLECVQDMDHENMFWYRQDPGLGLRLIYFSYDVKMKEKGDIPEGYSVSREKKERFSLILESASTNQTSMYLCASSLSSGSNNEQFFGPGTRLTVL.

The chain uses TRBV10-3 and TRBJ1-3; D not certain. The CDR3 consists of 18 residues. V lost 2 bases to trimming and J lost 2 bases, with 19 bases between them. Germline V CDR1 and CDR2: ENHRY, SYGVKD. CDR3 region: CAISEPVRKKSTGNTIYF. In DNA, the CDR3 is TGTGCCATCAGTGAGCCGGTCAGAAAAAAGAGTACTGGAAACACCATATATTTT.

V and J are TRBV14 and TRBJ2-2; TRBD2 agrees at 11 bases. J gave up 6 bases and V 4 bases, and 10 bases lay outside the gene matches. CDR3 length: 17 residues. CDR1 is SGHDN, CDR2 FVKESK, per germline. Here the CDR3 reads CASSPKTSGSLAGELFF. The CDR3 DNA reads TGTGCCAGCAGCCCGAAAACTAGCGGGAGTCTCGCCGGGGAGCTGTTTTTT.

The chain uses TRBV7-8 and TRBJ1-5; tentative D call: TRBD1 (6 bases). Germline V CDR1 and CDR2: SGHVS, FQNEAQ. The CDR3 spans 16 residues. V lost 5 bases to trimming and J lost 2 bases, with 16 bases between them. The CDR3 region has the DNA TGTGCCAGCAGCACACCGCAGGGGATAGGCAATCAGCCCCAGCATTTT. Amino acids: CASSTPQGIGNQPQHF.